A selection of T cell receptor beta chains follows, all from one sample in a study of cytomegalovirus exposure and HLA in healthy donors. Profiled with immunoSEQ multiplex PCR; TCRdb holds only in-frame clones, not every one. Counted here are more than 110,000 clones, around 78% occurring once; the ten biggest clones make up about 2.8%. The sequenced sample consisted of PBMCs. These TCRs come from a male donor in good health and CMV-seronegative. Both conserved end residues are part of each CDR3. A D gene is named only where the DNA matches it firmly. The size entry is marked missing in some rows and otherwise reads once, few, many or a size class.

J | D | V | size | CDR3 | DNA
TRBJ2-3 | TRBD2 | TRBV5-6 | NA | CASSPSRTSGVDTQYF | TGTGCCAGCAGCCCTTCTAGGACTAGCGGGGTTGATACGCAGTATTTT
TRBJ2-1 | TRBD1 | TRBV6-5 | NA | CASSLGTVGRNEQFF | TGTGCCAGCAGCCTTGGGACAGTGGGACGCAATGAGCAGTTCTTC
TRBJ2-7 | TRBD1 | TRBV10-2 | once | CASRTGTGGAGTYEQYF | TGCGCCAGCAGAACCGGGACAGGGGGCGCAGGGACCTACGAGCAGTACTTC
TRBJ1-1 | NA | TRBV5-1 | NA | CASSGGDGTEAFF | TGCGCCAGCAGCGGGGGCGACGGCACTGAAGCTTTCTTT
TRBJ1-5 | TRBD1 | TRBV9 | NA | CASSAGQGADNQPQHF | TGTGCCAGCAGCGCGGGACAGGGGGCTGACAATCAGCCCCAGCATTTT
TRBJ2-1 | TRBD2 | TRBV27 | NA | CATQDALTGLAGVHEQFF | TGTGCCACACAAGACGCCCTGACTGGGCTAGCGGGAGTGCATGAGCAGTTCTTC
TRBJ2-2 | TRBD1 | TRBV5-1 | NA | CASSWGTGPGELFF | TGCGCCAGCAGCTGGGGGACAGGGCCCGGGGAGCTGTTTTTT
TRBJ2-1 | TRBD1 | TRBV9 | NA | CASSWYGTARGNEQFF | TGTGCCAGCAGCTGGTACGGGACAGCCCGAGGCAATGAGCAGTTCTTC
TRBJ2-2 | TRBD2 | TRBV10-2 | NA | CADLRAAGVTGELFF | TGCGCAGACCTTAGGGCAGCGGGGGTCACCGGGGAGCTGTTTTTT
TRBJ2-7 | TRBD2 | TRBV5-1 | NA | CASSGTSGSYEQYF | TGCGCCAGCAGTGGGACTAGCGGGAGCTACGAGCAGTACTTC
TRBJ2-7 | NA | TRBV9 | NA | CASSRTGKDYEQYF | TGTGCCAGCAGCCGCACAGGGAAGGACTACGAGCAGTACTTC
TRBJ2-6 | TRBD1 | TRBV9 | NA | CASSARTGSSGANVLTF | TGTGCCAGCAGCGCCCGGACAGGATCCAGTGGGGCCAACGTCCTGACTTTC
TRBJ2-3 | TRBD2 | TRBV7-3 | NA | CASSPTGRWREITHTDTQYF | TGTGCCAGCAGCCCAACGGGTCGTTGGCGGGAGATAACACACACAGATACGCAGTATTTT
TRBJ2-1 | TRBD2 | TRBV5-1 | NA | CASSLVVAGAAEQFF | TGCGCCAGCAGCTTGGTAGTAGCGGGGGCGGCTGAGCAGTTCTTC
TRBJ1-4 | NA | TRBV5-6 | NA | CASSIKHSTEKLFF | TGTGCCAGCAGCATCAAGCACAGCACTGAAAAACTGTTTTTT
TRBJ1-4 | NA | TRBV4-1 | NA | CASSQATGGNEKLFF | TGCGCCAGCAGCCAAGCGACAGGTGGTAATGAAAAACTGTTTTTT
TRBJ2-1 | NA | TRBV5-6 | NA | CPSGFLQRAPNEQFF | TGTCCCAGCGGCTTCCTGCAGCGGGCGCCCAATGAGCAGTTCTTC
TRBJ2-7 | NA | TRBV19 | NA | CASSIGLEQYF | TGTGCCAGTAGTATTGGGCTCGAGCAGTACTTC
TRBJ1-1 | TRBD1 | TRBV27 | few | CASSLATGGTEAFF | TGTGCCAGCAGTCTAGCCACAGGGGGCACTGAAGCTTTCTTT
TRBJ1-1 | NA | TRBV6-5 | NA | CASSTLQPGEAFF | TGTGCCAGCAGTACGTTACAACCGGGGGAAGCTTTCTTT
TRBJ2-1 | TRBD2 | TRBV30 | NA | CAWRQLAGSSYNEQFF | TGTGCCTGGAGACAACTAGCGGGGAGCTCCTACAATGAGCAGTTCTTC
TRBJ2-7 | TRBD1 | TRBV7-6 | NA | CASSLKAGTASYEQYF | TGTGCCAGCAGCTTAAAAGCCGGGACAGCCTCCTACGAGCAGTACTTC
TRBJ1-2 | NA | TRBV5-4 | NA | CASSLDRDYGYTF | TGTGCCAGCAGCTTGGACCGCGACTATGGCTACACCTTC
TRBJ1-1 | NA | TRBV2 | NA | CASSDSMNTEAFF | TGTGCCAGCAGCGACTCCATGAACACTGAAGCTTTCTTT
TRBJ2-7 | NA | TRBV5-4 | NA | CASSFGSGGYEQYF | TGTGCCAGCAGCTTCGGTTCAGGGGGGTACGAGCAGTACTTC
TRBJ1-1 | NA | TRBV7-9 | NA | CASSPRGGGTEAFF | TGTGCCAGCAGCCCTAGGGGGGGAGGTACTGAAGCTTTCTTT
TRBJ2-7 | TRBD2 | TRBV5-1 | NA | CASSRGLAVNEQYF | TGCGCCAGCAGCCGGGGACTAGCAGTAAACGAGCAGTACTTC
TRBJ2-1 | NA | TRBV2 | NA | CASSGDNYNEQFF | TGTGCCAGCAGTGGGGACAACTACAATGAGCAGTTCTTC
TRBJ1-4 | NA | TRBV14 | NA | CASSQDRPATNEKLFF | TGTGCCAGCAGCCAAGATCGTCCCGCAACTAATGAAAAACTGTTTTTT
TRBJ2-7 | TRBD1 | TRBV27 | NA | CASSLDAGTGFYEQYF | TGTGCCAGCAGTTTGGATGCCGGGACAGGCTTCTACGAGCAGTACTTC
TRBJ2-3 | TRBD2 | TRBV13 | NA | CPSSQRGGATDTQYF | TGTCCCAGCAGCCAACGGGGGGGGGCGACAGATACGCAGTATTTT
TRBJ1-5 | NA | TRBV27 | NA | CASSLKGEAYSNQPQHF | TGTGCCAGCAGTTTAAAAGGGGAAGCTTATAGCAATCAGCCCCAGCATTTT
TRBJ2-3 | NA | TRBV19 | NA | CASSIVAGGSSTDTQYF | TGTGCCAGTAGTATAGTGGCAGGAGGGTCTAGCACAGATACGCAGTATTTT
TRBJ1-1 | TRBD1 | TRBV5-6 | NA | CASSVRDRDLREAFF | TGTGCCAGCAGCGTCCGGGACAGGGATCTACGTGAAGCTTTCTTT
TRBJ2-2 | NA | TRBV5-1 | NA | CASSPQDAGTGELFF | TGCGCCAGCAGCCCTCAGGACGCGGGGACCGGGGAGCTGTTTTTT
TRBJ1-2 | TRBD1 | TRBV29-1 | NA | CSVQRTGARYGYTF | TGCAGCGTTCAAAGGACAGGGGCACGATATGGCTACACCTTC
TRBJ1-1 | NA | TRBV5-1 | few | CASSLAGLEAFF | TGCGCCAGCAGCTTGGCGGGGTTGGAAGCTTTCTTT
TRBJ1-5 | NA | TRBV19 | once | CASSIMGDSNQPQHF | TGTGCCAGTAGTATTATGGGCGATAGCAATCAGCCCCAGCATTTT
TRBJ1-2 | TRBD1 | TRBV19 | NA | CASSSTGLNYGYTF | TGTGCCAGTAGTTCGACAGGGCTCAACTATGGCTACACCTTC
TRBJ1-1 | NA | TRBV6-6 | NA | CASMMAGVVTEAFF | TGTGCCAGCATGATGGCAGGGGTGGTCACTGAAGCTTTCTTT
TRBJ1-1 | NA | TRBV13 | few | CASSQGVMGEAFF | TGTGCCAGCAGCCAAGGGGTGATGGGGGAAGCTTTCTTT
TRBJ1-4 | NA | TRBV18 | NA | CASSPPAGAREKLFF | TGTGCCAGCTCACCCCCGGCGGGGGCCAGGGAAAAACTGTTTTTT
TRBJ1-2 | NA | TRBV27 | NA | CASSSGIGGYTF | TGTGCCAGCAGTTCAGGGATCGGAGGCTACACCTTC
TRBJ2-7 | TRBD1 | TRBV19 | NA | CASSGQGLTHEQYF | TGTGCCAGTAGCGGACAGGGGTTGACCCACGAGCAGTACTTC
TRBJ1-1 | TRBD1 | TRBV6-5 | NA | CARSYHRGLGDTEAFF | TGTGCCCGCAGTTACCACAGGGGGCTGGGGGACACTGAAGCTTTCTTT
TRBJ1-2 | TRBD1 | TRBV7-9 | NA | CASTKRDRANYGYTF | TGTGCCAGCACCAAACGGGACAGGGCAAACTATGGCTACACCTTC
TRBJ2-5 | NA | TRBV29-1 | NA | CSVSKETQYF | TGCAGCGTTTCAAAAGAGACCCAGTACTTC
TRBJ2-7 | NA | TRBV7-3 | NA | CASSLNSPEQYF | TGTGCCAGCAGCTTAAACAGTCCCGAGCAGTACTTC
TRBJ2-5 | TRBD2 | TRBV14 | NA | CASSRTSGRGETQYF | TGTGCCAGCAGCCGGACTAGCGGGAGAGGAGAGACCCAGTACTTC
TRBJ1-1 | TRBD1 | TRBV2 | NA | CASSFRATGIYAEAFF | TGTGCCAGCAGCTTCCGCGCGACAGGGATATACGCTGAAGCTTTCTTT
TRBJ1-4 | NA | TRBV6-5 | NA | CASRGSEKLFF | TGTGCCAGCAGAGGGAGCGAAAAACTGTTTTTT
TRBJ2-1 | TRBD2 | TRBV13 | few | CARSFPTSGSSNEQFF | TGTGCCCGCAGTTTTCCTACTAGCGGGAGCAGCAATGAGCAGTTCTTC